This T cell receptor (beta chain) is drawn from a study of Ad26.COV2.S vaccination and SARS-CoV-2 variants. Study-level background: Trial arm assignment for the donor was COV1001 Ad26.COV2.S. By the intramuscular route, Ad26.COV2.S was given once, or twice 56 days apart. Notes on the study in general: Total responses of T cells may have been underestimated by the analyses of TCR breadth and depth.

In this sample, this clone turned up once. Its specificity is unknown. Sequenced by immunoSEQ multiplex PCR; TCRdb stores in-frame clones only, minus some. The sample includes 300,000 to 400,000 clones, more than 85% of them seen just once. Stated treatment: roughly 20 received Ad26.COV2.S at low or high dose, single or two shots; roughly five received placebo; per-sample allocation not given. Collection of the samples took place on day 63 after the first injection of vaccine or placebo. In Boston, the donor was an adult between 18-55 years of age. From germline, CDR1 is SGHRS and CDR2 YFSETQ. Trimming removed 2 bases from V and 7 bases from J; junction bases left unmatched: 12. This CDR3 comprises 15 residues.

The chain employs TRBV5-1 and TRBJ2-7; 7 positions match TRBD2. The starting material was peripheral blood, obtained in a trial of Ad26.COV2.S vaccine versus placebo. This clonotype was sampled from a person aged 18-65 years who received the Ad26.COV2.S COVID-19 vaccine or a placebo. The CDR3 DNA follows: TGCGCCAGCAGCTTTAGTTGGGCGGGAGACGATGAGCAGTACTTC. Translated, it gives CASSFSWAGDDEQYF.